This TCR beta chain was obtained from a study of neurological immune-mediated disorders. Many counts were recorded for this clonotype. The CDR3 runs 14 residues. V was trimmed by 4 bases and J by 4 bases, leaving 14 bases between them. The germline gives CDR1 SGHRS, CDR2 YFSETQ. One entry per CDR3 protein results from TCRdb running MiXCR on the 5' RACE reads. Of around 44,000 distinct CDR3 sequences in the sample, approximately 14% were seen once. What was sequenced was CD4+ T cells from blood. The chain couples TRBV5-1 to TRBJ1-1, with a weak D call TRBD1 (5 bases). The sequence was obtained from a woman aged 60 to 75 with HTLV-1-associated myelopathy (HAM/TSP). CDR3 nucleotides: TGCGCCAGCAGCACCCCGGGGGACGGCACTGAAGCTTTCTTT. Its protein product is CASSTPGDGTEAFF. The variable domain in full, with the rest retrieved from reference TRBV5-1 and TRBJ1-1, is KAGVTQTPRYLIKTRGQQVTLSCSPISGHRSVSWYQQTPGQGLQFLFEYFSETQRNKGNFPGRFSGRQFSNSRSEMNVSTLELGDSALYLCASSTPGDGTEAFFGQGTRLTVV.